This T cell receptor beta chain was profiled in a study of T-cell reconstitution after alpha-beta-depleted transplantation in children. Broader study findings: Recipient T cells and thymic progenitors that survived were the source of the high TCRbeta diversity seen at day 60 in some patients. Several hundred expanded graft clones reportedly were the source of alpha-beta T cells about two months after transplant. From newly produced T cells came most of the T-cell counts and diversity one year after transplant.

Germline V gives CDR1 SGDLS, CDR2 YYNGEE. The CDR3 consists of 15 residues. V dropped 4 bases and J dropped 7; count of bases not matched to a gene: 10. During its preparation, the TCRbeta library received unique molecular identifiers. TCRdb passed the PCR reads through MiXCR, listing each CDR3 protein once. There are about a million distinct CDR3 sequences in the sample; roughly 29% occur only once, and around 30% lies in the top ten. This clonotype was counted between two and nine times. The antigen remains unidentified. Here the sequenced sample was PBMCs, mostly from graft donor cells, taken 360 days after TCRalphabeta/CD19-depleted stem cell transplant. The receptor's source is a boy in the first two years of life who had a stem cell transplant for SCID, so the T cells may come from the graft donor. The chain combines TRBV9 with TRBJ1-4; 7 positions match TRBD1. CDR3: CASSPTTGQGEKLFF. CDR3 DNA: TGTGCCAGCAGCCCGACGACAGGGCAGGGTGAAAAACTGTTTTTT.